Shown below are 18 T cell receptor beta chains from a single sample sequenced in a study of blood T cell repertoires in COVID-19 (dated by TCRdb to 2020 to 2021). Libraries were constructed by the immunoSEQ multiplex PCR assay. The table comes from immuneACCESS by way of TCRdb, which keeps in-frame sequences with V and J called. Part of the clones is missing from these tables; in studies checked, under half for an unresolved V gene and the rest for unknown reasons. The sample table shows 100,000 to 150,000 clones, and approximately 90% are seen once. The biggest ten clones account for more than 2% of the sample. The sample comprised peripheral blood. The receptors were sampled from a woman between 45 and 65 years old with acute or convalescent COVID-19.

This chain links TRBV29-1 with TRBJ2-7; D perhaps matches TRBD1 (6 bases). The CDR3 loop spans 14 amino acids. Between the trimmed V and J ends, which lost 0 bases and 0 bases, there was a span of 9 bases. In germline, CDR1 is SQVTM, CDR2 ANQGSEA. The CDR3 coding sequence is TGCAGCGTTGAAGACAGGGGTAGCTCCTACGAGCAGTACTTC. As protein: CSVEDRGSSYEQYF.

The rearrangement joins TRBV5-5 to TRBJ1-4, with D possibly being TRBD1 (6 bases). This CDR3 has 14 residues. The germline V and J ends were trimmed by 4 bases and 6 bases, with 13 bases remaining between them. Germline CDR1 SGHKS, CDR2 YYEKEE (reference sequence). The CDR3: CASSPRGADEKLFF. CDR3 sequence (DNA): TGTGCCAGCAGCCCTCGGGGGGCTGATGAAAAACTGTTTTTT. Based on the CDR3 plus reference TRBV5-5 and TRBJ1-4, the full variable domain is DAGVTQSPTHLIKTRGQQVTLRCSPISGHKSVSWYQQVLGQGPQFIFQYYEKEERGRGNFPDRFSARQFPNYSSELNVNALLLGDSALYLCASSPRGADEKLFFGSGTQLSVL.

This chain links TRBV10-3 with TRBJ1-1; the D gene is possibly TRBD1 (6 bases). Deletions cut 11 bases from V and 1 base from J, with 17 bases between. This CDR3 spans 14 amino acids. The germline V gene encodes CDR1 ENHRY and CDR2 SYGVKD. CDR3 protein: CAVRVGGANTEAFF. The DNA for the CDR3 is TGTGCCGTCCGGGTAGGGGGGGCGAACACTGAAGCTTTCTTT.

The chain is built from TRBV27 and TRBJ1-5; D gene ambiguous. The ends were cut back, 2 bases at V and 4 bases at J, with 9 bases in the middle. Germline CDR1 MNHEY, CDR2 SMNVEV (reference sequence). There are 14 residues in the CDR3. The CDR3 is CASSLGWPNQPQHF. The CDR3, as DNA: TGTGCCAGCAGTTTAGGTTGGCCAAATCAGCCCCAGCATTTT.

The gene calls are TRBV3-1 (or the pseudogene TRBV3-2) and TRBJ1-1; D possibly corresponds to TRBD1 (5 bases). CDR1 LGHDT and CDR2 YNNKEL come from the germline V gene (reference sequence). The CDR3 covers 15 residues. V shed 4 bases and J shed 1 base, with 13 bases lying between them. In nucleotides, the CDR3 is TGTGCCAGCAGCCGAATAATGGACAAGAACACTGAAGCTTTCTTT. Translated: CASSRIMDKNTEAFF.

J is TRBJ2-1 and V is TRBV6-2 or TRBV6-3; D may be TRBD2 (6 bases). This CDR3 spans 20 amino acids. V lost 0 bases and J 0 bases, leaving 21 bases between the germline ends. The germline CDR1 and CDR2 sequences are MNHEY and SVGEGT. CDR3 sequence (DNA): TGTGCCAGCAGTTACTCGATTAGGCTAGCGACCAACCGCTCCTACAATGAGCAGTTCTTC. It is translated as CASSYSIRLATNRSYNEQFF.

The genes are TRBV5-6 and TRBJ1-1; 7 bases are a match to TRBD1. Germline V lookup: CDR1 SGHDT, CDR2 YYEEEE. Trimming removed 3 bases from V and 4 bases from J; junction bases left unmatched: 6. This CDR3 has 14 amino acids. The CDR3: CASSSDRVGTEAFF. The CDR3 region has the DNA TGTGCCAGCAGCTCCGACAGGGTGGGCACTGAAGCTTTCTTT.

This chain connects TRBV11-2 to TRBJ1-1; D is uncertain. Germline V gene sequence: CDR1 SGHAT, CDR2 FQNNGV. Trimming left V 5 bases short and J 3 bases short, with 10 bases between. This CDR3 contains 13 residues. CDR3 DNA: TGTGCCAGCAGCCTTAGACGGGACACTGAAGCTTTCTTT. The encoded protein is CASSLRRDTEAFF.

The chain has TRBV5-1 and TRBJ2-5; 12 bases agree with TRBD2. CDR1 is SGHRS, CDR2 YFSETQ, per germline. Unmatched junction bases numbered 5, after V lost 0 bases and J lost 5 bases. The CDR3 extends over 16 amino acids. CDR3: CASSLALAGGVETQYF. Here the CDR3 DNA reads TGCGCCAGCAGCTTGGCTCTAGCGGGAGGGGTGGAGACCCAGTACTTC.

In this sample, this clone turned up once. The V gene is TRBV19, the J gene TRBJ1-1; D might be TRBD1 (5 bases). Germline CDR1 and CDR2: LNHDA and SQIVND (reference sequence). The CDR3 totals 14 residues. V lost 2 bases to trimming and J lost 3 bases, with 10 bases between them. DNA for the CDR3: TGTGCCAGTAGTATAAGGGTACAGGACACTGAAGCTTTCTTT. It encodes CASSIRVQDTEAFF.

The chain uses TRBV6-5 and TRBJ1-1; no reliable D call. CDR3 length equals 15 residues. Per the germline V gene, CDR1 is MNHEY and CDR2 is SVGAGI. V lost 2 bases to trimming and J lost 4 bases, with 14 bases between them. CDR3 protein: CASSYGPGFLTEAFF. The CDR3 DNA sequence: TGTGCCAGCAGTTACGGACCGGGATTTCTCACTGAAGCTTTCTTT.

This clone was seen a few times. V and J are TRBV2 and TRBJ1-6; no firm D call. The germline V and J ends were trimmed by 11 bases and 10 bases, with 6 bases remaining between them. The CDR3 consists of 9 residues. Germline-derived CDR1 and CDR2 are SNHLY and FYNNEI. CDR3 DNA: TGTGCCGTAAAATCACCCCTCCACTTT. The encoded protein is CAVKSPLHF.

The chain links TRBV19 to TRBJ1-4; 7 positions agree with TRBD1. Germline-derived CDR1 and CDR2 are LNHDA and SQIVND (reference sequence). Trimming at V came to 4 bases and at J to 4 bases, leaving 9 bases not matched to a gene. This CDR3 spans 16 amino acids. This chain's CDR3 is CASSKGLDRFNEKLFF. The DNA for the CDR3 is TGTGCCAGTAGTAAGGGGTTGGACAGGTTTAATGAAAAACTGTTTTTT.

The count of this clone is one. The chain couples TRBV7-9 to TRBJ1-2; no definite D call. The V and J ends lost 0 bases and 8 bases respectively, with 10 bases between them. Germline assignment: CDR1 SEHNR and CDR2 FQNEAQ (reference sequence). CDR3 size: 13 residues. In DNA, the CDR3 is TGTGCCAGCAGCTTAGCACCCGGAGGGGGCTACACCTTC. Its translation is CASSLAPGGGYTF.

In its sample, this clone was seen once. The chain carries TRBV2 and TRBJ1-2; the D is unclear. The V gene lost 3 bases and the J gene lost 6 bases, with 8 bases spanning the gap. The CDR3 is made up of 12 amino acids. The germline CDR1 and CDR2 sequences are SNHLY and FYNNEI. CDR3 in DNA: TGTGCCAGCAGTGAGTCGGAGGATGGCTACACCTTC. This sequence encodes CASSESEDGYTF.

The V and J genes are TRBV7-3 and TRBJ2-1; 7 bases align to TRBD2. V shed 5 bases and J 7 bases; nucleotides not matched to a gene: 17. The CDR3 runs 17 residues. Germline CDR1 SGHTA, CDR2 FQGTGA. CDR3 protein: CASSLQRRAGASNEQFF. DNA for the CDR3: TGTGCCAGCAGCCTGCAACGTAGGGCGGGAGCCTCTAATGAGCAGTTCTTC.

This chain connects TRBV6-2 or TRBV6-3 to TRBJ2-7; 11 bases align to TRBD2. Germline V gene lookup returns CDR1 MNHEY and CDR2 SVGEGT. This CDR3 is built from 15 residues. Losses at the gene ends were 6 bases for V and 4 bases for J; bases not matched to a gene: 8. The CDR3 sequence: CASSSPSGRLYEQYF. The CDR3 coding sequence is TGTGCCAGCAGCAGCCCTAGCGGGAGGTTGTACGAGCAGTACTTC.

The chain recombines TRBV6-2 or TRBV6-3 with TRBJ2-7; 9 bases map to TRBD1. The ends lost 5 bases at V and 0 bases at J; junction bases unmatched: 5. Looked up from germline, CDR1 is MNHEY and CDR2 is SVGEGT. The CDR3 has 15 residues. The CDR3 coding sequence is TGTGCCAGCAGTGGGGGACAGGGAGCCTCCTACGAGCAGTACTTC. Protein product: CASSGGQGASYEQYF.